The 16 T cell receptor beta chains below all came from one sample that was sequenced in a study of early stage breast cancer tumors. Clones were read by immunoSEQ multiplex PCR, and TCRdb kept only the in-frame ones, dropping some. Among 9,500 to 10,000 clones, roughly 64% were seen once, and the ten largest hold approximately 12%. Sequencing used breast tumor tissue. The receptors originated from a person in their 60s with breast cancer.

This clone was observed a single time. The chain couples TRBV7-8 to TRBJ2-1; TRBD2 matches 9 bases. With V trimmed by 1 base and J by 11 bases, 9 bases remained unmatched. Germline V CDR1 and CDR2: SGHVS, FQNEAQ. The CDR3 runs to 15 residues. Here the CDR3 DNA reads TGTGCCAGCAGCTTAGGAGGCGGGAGGGCCGGAAAGCAGTTCTTC. Its protein is CASSLGGGRAGKQFF.

CDR3: CASSRRENEQYF. The CDR3 coding sequence is TGTGCCAGTAGTCGAAGGGAAAACGAGCAGTACTTC. This chain uses TRBV19 with TRBJ2-7; D is ambiguous. Germline lookup yields CDR1 LNHDA and CDR2 SQIVND (reference sequence). Trimming cost V 5 bases and J 5 bases, with 10 bases left between them. There are 12 residues in the CDR3.

V usage is TRBV18 and J usage is TRBJ2-3; D might be TRBD1 (5 bases). The CDR3 has 14 residues. The V end was cut by 6 bases, the J end by 2 bases, with 12 bases between. Germline V CDR1 and CDR2: KGHSH, LQKENI. CDR3 sequence (DNA): TGTGCCAGCTCCCCTTTGGGGCTCACAGATACGCAGTATTTT. Amino acids: CASSPLGLTDTQYF.

CDR3: CASSDTGQGVGGYTF. Here the CDR3 DNA reads TGTGCCAGCAGTGACACCGGACAGGGTGTTGGTGGCTACACCTTC. The chain employs TRBV27 and TRBJ1-2, with 8 positions matching TRBD1. Germline CDR1 is MNHEY and CDR2 is SMNVEV (reference sequence). J gave up 7 bases and V 5 bases, and 12 bases lay outside the gene matches. The CDR3 spans 15 residues.

The genes are TRBV6-1 and TRBJ2-7, with TRBD1 matching over 9 bases. V gave up 1 base and J gave up 5 bases; unmatched junction bases: 6. The CDR3 totals 15 residues. In germline, CDR1 is MNHNS, CDR2 SASEGT. The CDR3 DNA reads TGTGCCAGCAGTGAAGAGGGGACAGGGTCCCACGAGCAGTACTTC. Translation: CASSEEGTGSHEQYF.

This clone has more than one count but fewer than ten. The chain couples TRBV28 to TRBJ1-1; D not certain. The length of the CDR3 is 13 residues. V lost 4 bases and J 7 bases, leaving 13 bases between the germline ends. Germline CDR1 MDHEN, CDR2 SYDVKM. As DNA, the CDR3 is TGTGCCAGCAGTTCGAAGAACCAGAATGAAGCTTTCTTT. Protein: CASSSKNQNEAFF. The full variable domain, completed using reference TRBV28 and TRBJ1-1, is DVKVTQSSRYLVKRTGEKVFLECVQDMDHENMFWYRQDPGLGLRLIYFSYDVKMKEKGDIPEGYSVSREKKERFSLILESASTNQTSMYLCASSSKNQNEAFFGQGTRLTVV.

The chain carries TRBV11-2 and TRBJ2-3; TRBD2 matches 11 bases. CDR1 is SGHAT, CDR2 FQNNGV, per germline. The CDR3 is 15 residues long. Trimming at V came to 2 bases and at J to 7 bases, leaving 5 bases not matched to a gene. The DNA of the CDR3 is TGTGCCAGCAGCTTACTAGCGGGGGGCCTAAATACGCAGTATTTT. Amino acids: CASSLLAGGLNTQYF.

V and J are TRBV19 and TRBJ2-3; TRBD2 matches at 7 bases. Germline CDR1 is LNHDA and CDR2 is SQIVND (reference sequence). The CDR3 covers 15 residues. V gave up 3 bases and J gave up 2 bases; unmatched junction bases: 5. The CDR3 DNA follows: TGTGCCAGTAGTATCGGGGGAGGGAACACAGATACGCAGTATTTT. It specifies CASSIGGGNTDTQYF. The full variable domain, with the rest looked up from reference TRBV19 and TRBJ2-3, is DGGITQSPKYLFRKEGQNVTLSCEQNLNHDAMYWYRQDPGQGLRLIYYSQIVNDFQKGDIAEGYSVSREKKESFPLTVTSAQKNPTAFYLCASSIGGGNTDTQYFGPGTRLTVL.

This chain joins TRBV29-1 and TRBJ2-3; D is perhaps TRBD1 (6 bases). CDR3 length: 17 residues. The germline CDR1 and CDR2 sequences are SQVTM and ANQGSEA. Between the trimmed V and J ends, which lost 0 bases and 6 bases, there was a span of 22 bases. The CDR3 DNA is TGCAGCGTTGAAGAATTTGAGGACAGAACCTCCTGGGATACGCAGTATTTT. It translates to CSVEEFEDRTSWDTQYF.

The chain couples TRBV11-1 to TRBJ2-1, with 10 positions matching TRBD2. The CDR3 consists of 15 residues. Trimming cost V 5 bases and J 2 bases; bases outside gene matches: 3. Germline assignment: CDR1 SGHAT and CDR2 FQDESV (reference sequence). The chain's CDR3 is CASSQAGGPYNEQFF. The CDR3 coding sequence is TGTGCCAGCAGCCAAGCGGGAGGGCCCTACAATGAGCAGTTCTTC.

The table lists this clone with a few counts. The chain has TRBV7-9 and TRBJ1-2; D is unclear. Germline V CDR1 and CDR2: SEHNR, FQNEAQ (reference sequence). CDR3 size: 11 residues. V was shortened by 4 bases and J by 8 bases, with 8 bases between the two germline ends. The CDR3 here is CASSSSGGYTF. The CDR3, as DNA: TGTGCCAGCAGCTCATCAGGCGGCTACACCTTC. Together with reference TRBV7-9 and TRBJ1-2, the CDR3 gives the full variable domain: DTGVSQNPRHKITKRGQNVTFRCDPISEHNRLYWYRQTLGQGPEFLTYFQNEAQLEKSRLLSDRFSAERPKGSFSTLEIQRTEQGDSAMYLCASSSSGGYTFGSGTRLTVV.

The gene calls are TRBV5-1 and TRBJ2-5; 7 nucleotides match TRBD1. Germline V gene lookup returns CDR1 SGHRS and CDR2 YFSETQ. V dropped 2 bases and J dropped 5; count of bases not matched to a gene: 6. The length of the CDR3 is 14 residues. The CDR3 DNA reads as TGCGCCAGCAGCTTATGGGACAGTAGGGAGACCCAGTACTTC. Translating gives CASSLWDSRETQYF.

This clone was counted a few times. The chain combines TRBV7-9 with TRBJ2-2, with 7 bases fitting TRBD1. CDR1 and CDR2 from the germline V gene are SEHNR and FQNEAQ (reference sequence). J gave up 1 base and V 5 bases, and 7 bases lay outside the gene matches. The CDR3 covers 16 residues. The DNA for the CDR3 is TGTGCCAGCAGCGTAGGGACAGCCATGAACACCGGGGAGCTGTTTTTT. This translates into CASSVGTAMNTGELFF.

This rearrangement joins TRBV5-5 to TRBJ2-5; D call uncertain. This CDR3 is 15 amino acids long. CDR1 is SGHKS, CDR2 YYEKEE, per germline (reference sequence). Trimming removed 2 bases from V and 3 bases from J, with 14 bases in between. CDR3 sequence (DNA): TGTGCCAGCAGCTTAAGGACCGGACCAGAAGAGACCCAGTACTTC. It codes for CASSLRTGPEETQYF.

This chain links TRBV6-5 with TRBJ2-1; TRBD2 agrees at 9 bases. Germline CDR1 MNHEY, CDR2 SVGAGI. After removal of 7 bases from V and 7 bases from J, the junction contained 8 bases not matched to a gene. This CDR3 contains 14 residues. CDR3 region: CASKLAGGINEQFF. CDR3 coding DNA: TGTGCCAGCAAATTGGCGGGAGGGATAAATGAGCAGTTCTTC.

The chain's CDR3 is CASSQGGGLDEKLFF. In DNA, the CDR3 is TGTGCCAGCAGCCAGGGAGGGGGGCTCGATGAAAAACTGTTTTTT. The rearrangement uses TRBV28 and TRBJ1-4, with D possibly being TRBD1 (6 bases). From germline, CDR1 is MDHEN and CDR2 SYDVKM. V was cut by 6 bases and J by 6 bases, with 17 bases left in between. The CDR3 is made up of 15 amino acids. The full variable domain, its missing parts supplied by reference TRBV28 and TRBJ1-4, is DVKVTQSSRYLVKRTGEKVFLECVQDMDHENMFWYRQDPGLGLRLIYFSYDVKMKEKGDIPEGYSVSREKKERFSLILESASTNQTSMYLCASSQGGGLDEKLFFGSGTQLSVL.